The 16 T cell receptor beta chains presented below share a single source sample, sequenced in a study of blood T cell repertoires in COVID-19 (dated by TCRdb to 2020 to 2022). The library was produced with the immunoSEQ multiplex PCR assay. The source is immuneACCESS, and TCRdb retained only in-frame sequences with V and J called. Part of the clones is not carried over; for the studies checked, unresolved V genes explain less than half of this, and the remainder is unexplained. The sample profile shows around 270,000 clones; roughly 90% of them were found once. Jointly, the top ten make up approximately 4.2% of the sample. The material sequenced was peripheral blood. The receptors were sampled from a man aged 35-49 years with acute or convalescent COVID-19.

This chain joins TRBV4-2 and TRBJ2-7; 12 positions agree with TRBD2. V was pared by 4 bases and J by 9 bases, with 10 bases of the junction left unmatched. The CDR3 is 15 amino acids. Germline CDR1 and CDR2: LGHNA and YNFKEQ. The CDR3 sequence: CASSRGLAGEGGQYF. The CDR3 nucleotides are TGTGCCAGCAGCCGGGGACTAGCGGGTGAAGGGGGGCAGTACTTC.

The J gene is TRBJ2-7, the V gene TRBV11-2; D might be TRBD2 (6 bases). The CDR3 contains 15 residues. V gave up 1 base and J gave up 5 bases, with 15 bases separating them. The germline V gene encodes CDR1 SGHAT and CDR2 FQNNGV. DNA of the CDR3: TGTGCCAGCAGCTTAGGGGGACTGCAAAGGAACGAGCAGTACTTC. It specifies CASSLGGLQRNEQYF.

The chain employs TRBV5-1 and TRBJ1-2; a weak D match, TRBD1 (6 bases). The ends were cut back, 4 bases at V and 5 bases at J, with 9 bases in the middle. This CDR3 comprises 12 residues. Germline V lookup: CDR1 SGHRS, CDR2 YFSETQ. In DNA form, the CDR3 reads TGCGCCAGCAGCGCAGGACAGTATGGCTACACCTTC. This sequence encodes CASSAGQYGYTF.

The chain uses TRBV19 and TRBJ2-1; D remains ambiguous. This CDR3 comprises 13 residues. Trimming removed 3 bases from V and 5 bases from J, with 8 bases in between. Per the germline V gene, CDR1 is LNHDA and CDR2 is SQIVND (reference sequence). CDR3 sequence reads: CASSMLGNNEQFF. In DNA form, the CDR3 reads TGTGCCAGTAGTATGCTGGGCAACAATGAGCAGTTCTTC.

J is TRBJ2-7 and V is TRBV11-2; D gene unclear. CDR3 size: 12 residues. Trimming pared 0 bases from V and 5 bases from J, leaving 5 bases between. Germline CDR1 is SGHAT and CDR2 is FQNNGV. The CDR3 protein is CASSLEGNEQYF. CDR3 coding DNA: TGTGCCAGCAGCTTAGAGGGCAACGAGCAGTACTTC.

The CDR3 loop reads CASSPHTTYEQYF. CDR3 nucleotides: TGTGCCAGCAGCCCCCACACTACCTACGAGCAGTACTTC. V gene TRBV3-1 (or the pseudogene TRBV3-2) combines with J gene TRBJ2-7; no definite D call. CDR1 is LGHDT, CDR2 YNNKEL, per germline (reference sequence). This CDR3 is 13 amino acids long. The ends were cut back, 4 bases at V and 2 bases at J, with 9 bases in the middle.

The gene calls are TRBV7-2 and TRBJ2-7; 8 nucleotides line up with TRBD2. The CDR3 is 13 amino acids. The trim removed 4 bases at V and 7 bases at J, leaving 6 bases unmatched. Germline V lookup: CDR1 SGHTA, CDR2 FQGNSA. The CDR3 protein is CASSSAGAQEQYF. In DNA form, the CDR3 reads TGTGCCAGCAGCTCAGCGGGGGCCCAAGAGCAGTACTTC.

The V call is TRBV11-3, the J call TRBJ2-1; D possibly corresponds to TRBD1 (5 bases). V lost 7 bases and J 4 bases, leaving 20 bases between the germline ends. CDR1 is SGHNT, CDR2 YENEEA, per germline. This CDR3 contains 16 residues. The CDR3 reads CASKLGVGAGYNEQFF. CDR3 in DNA: TGTGCCAGCAAGTTAGGAGTAGGGGCAGGGTACAATGAGCAGTTCTTC.

This clone was seen once. This chain links TRBV2 with TRBJ2-2; 9 bases agree with TRBD2. The germline CDR1 and CDR2 sequences are SNHLY and FYNNEI. The CDR3 extends over 14 amino acids. The ends lost 7 bases at V and 7 bases at J; junction bases unmatched: 7. CDR3 DNA sequence: TGTGCCAGCACCCGCGGGGGGGCCGGCGGGGAGCTGTTTTTT. This codes for CASTRGGAGGELFF.

The chain uses TRBV12-3 or TRBV12-4 and TRBJ1-4; D is unresolved. This CDR3 is built from 13 residues. V was pared by 3 bases and J by 8 bases, with 10 bases between. CDR3 DNA: TGTGCCAGCAGTTTGGTGGGAGGAGAAAAACTGTTTTTT. This translates into CASSLVGGEKLFF.

To note about this clone: The sample has other DNA sequences that encode this CDR3 too. The genes are TRBV5-1 and TRBJ1-4; 7 bases agree with TRBD1. The CDR3 totals 14 residues. With V trimmed by 4 bases and J by 8 bases, 8 bases remained unmatched. Looked up from germline, CDR1 is SGHRS and CDR2 is YFSETQ. The CDR3 DNA follows: TGCGCCAGCAGCCCCGGGACAGTTGACGAAAAACTGTTTTTT. As protein: CASSPGTVDEKLFF.

The chain links TRBV3-1 (or the pseudogene TRBV3-2) to TRBJ2-3; no firm D call. The germline gives CDR1 LGHDT, CDR2 YNNKEL (reference sequence). The CDR3 has 15 amino acids. Between the trimmed V and J ends, which lost 2 bases and 2 bases, there was a span of 11 bases. The CDR3 coding sequence is TGTGCCAGCAGCCAATCTAGTCTTCCCACAGATACGCAGTATTTT. Encoded protein: CASSQSSLPTDTQYF.

This rearrangement joins TRBV19 to TRBJ1-2; D is perhaps TRBD1 (6 bases). The germline V gene encodes CDR1 LNHDA and CDR2 SQIVND (reference sequence). V lost 3 bases and J lost 6, with 17 bases in between. This CDR3 region has 15 residues. CDR3 sequence reads: CASSIMTGLRDGYTF. The CDR3 DNA reads as TGTGCCAGTAGTATCATGACAGGTCTGCGTGATGGCTACACCTTC.

This clone was recorded a few times. CDR3 bases: TGCGCCAGCAGCCAACGAGAGACAGTCAATAATTCACCCCTCCACTTT. Protein sequence: CASSQRETVNNSPLHF. J is TRBJ1-6 and V is TRBV4-1; the D gene is possibly TRBD1 (5 bases). This CDR3 spans 16 amino acids. Trimming cost V 2 bases and J 5 bases, with 13 bases left between them. Germline-derived CDR1 and CDR2 are MGHRA and YSYEKL.

The chain links TRBV30 to TRBJ1-6; D is perhaps TRBD1 (6 bases). Germline CDR1 GTSNPN, CDR2 SVGIG (reference sequence). This CDR3 has 18 residues. V lost 0 bases and J 0 bases, leaving 15 bases between the germline ends. The CDR3 region is CAWSVGAGASSYNSPLHF. In DNA form, the CDR3 reads TGTGCCTGGAGTGTTGGGGCAGGGGCAAGCTCCTATAATTCACCCCTCCACTTT.

The V call is TRBV19, the J call TRBJ2-1; 7 positions agree with TRBD2. The V and J ends lost 5 bases and 9 bases, in that order; junction bases with no gene match: 4. This CDR3 comprises 12 residues. CDR1 and CDR2 (germline): LNHDA, SQIVND (reference sequence). This CDR3 reads CASSVLAAEQFF. The CDR3 nucleotides read TGTGCCAGTAGTGTTCTAGCGGCTGAGCAGTTCTTC. The complete variable domain, with remaining parts taken from reference TRBV19 and TRBJ2-1, reads DGGITQSPKYLFRKEGQNVTLSCEQNLNHDAMYWYRQDPGQGLRLIYYSQIVNDFQKGDIAEGYSVSREKKESFPLTVTSAQKNPTAFYLCASSVLAAEQFFGPGTRLTVL.